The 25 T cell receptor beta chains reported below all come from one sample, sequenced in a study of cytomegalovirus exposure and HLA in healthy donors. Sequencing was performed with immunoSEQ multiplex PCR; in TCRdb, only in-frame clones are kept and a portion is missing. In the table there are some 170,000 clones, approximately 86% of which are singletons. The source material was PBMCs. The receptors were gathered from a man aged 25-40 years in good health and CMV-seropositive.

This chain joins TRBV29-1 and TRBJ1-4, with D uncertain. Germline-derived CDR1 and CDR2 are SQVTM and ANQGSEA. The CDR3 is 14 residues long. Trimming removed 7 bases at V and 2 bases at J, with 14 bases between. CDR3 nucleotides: TGCAGCGCCACTCTATTTGCGACTAATGAAAAACTGTTTTTT. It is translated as CSATLFATNEKLFF.

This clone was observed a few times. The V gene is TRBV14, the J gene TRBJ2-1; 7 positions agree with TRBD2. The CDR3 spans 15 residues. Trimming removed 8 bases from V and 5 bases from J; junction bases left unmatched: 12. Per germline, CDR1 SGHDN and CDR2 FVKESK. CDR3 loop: CASGPLGGSDNEQFF. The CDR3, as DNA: TGTGCCAGCGGCCCTCTCGGGGGGAGTGACAATGAGCAGTTCTTC.

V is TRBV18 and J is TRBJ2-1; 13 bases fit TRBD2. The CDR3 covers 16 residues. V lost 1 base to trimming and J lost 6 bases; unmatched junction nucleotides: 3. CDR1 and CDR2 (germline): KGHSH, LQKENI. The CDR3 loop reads CASSPQLAGGPNEQFF. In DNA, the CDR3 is TGTGCCAGCTCACCACAACTAGCGGGGGGGCCCAATGAGCAGTTCTTC.

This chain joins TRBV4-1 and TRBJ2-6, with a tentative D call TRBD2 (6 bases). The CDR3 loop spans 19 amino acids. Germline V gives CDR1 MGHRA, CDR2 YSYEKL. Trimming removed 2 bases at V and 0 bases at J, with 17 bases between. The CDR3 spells CASSQRFLGGNSGANVLTF. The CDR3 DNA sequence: TGCGCCAGCAGCCAACGTTTCCTCGGCGGGAACTCTGGGGCCAACGTCCTGACTTTC.

CDR3 sequence reads: CASSEGGTYEQYF. CDR3 in DNA: TGTGCCAGCAGTGAAGGGGGAACCTACGAGCAGTACTTC. The V call is TRBV25-1, the J call TRBJ2-7; D may correspond to TRBD1 or TRBD2 (5 bases each). Germline CDR1 is MGHDK and CDR2 is SYGVNS. The CDR3 runs to 13 residues. V gave up 2 bases and J gave up 2 bases, with 7 bases separating them.

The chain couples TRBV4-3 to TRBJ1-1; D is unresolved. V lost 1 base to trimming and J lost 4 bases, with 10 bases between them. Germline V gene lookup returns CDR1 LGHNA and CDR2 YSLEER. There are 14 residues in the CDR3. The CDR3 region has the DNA TGCGCCAGCAGCCAAGGAGGTATGGTCACTGAAGCTTTCTTT. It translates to CASSQGGMVTEAFF.

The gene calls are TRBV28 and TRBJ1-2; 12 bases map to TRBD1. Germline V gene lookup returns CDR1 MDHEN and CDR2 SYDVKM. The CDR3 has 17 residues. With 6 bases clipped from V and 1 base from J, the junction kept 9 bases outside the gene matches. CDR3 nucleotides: TGTGCCAGCAGCGATCCGGGACAGGGGGCTTTTAACTATGGCTACACCTTC. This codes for CASSDPGQGAFNYGYTF.

The CDR3 here is CASSGVLNTEAFF. CDR3 DNA: TGTGCCAGCAGCGGGGTACTGAACACTGAAGCTTTCTTT. The rearrangement uses TRBV5-4 and TRBJ1-1, with D unresolved. Trimming stripped 4 bases from V and 0 bases from J, with 7 bases between. Germline CDR1 SGHNT, CDR2 YYREEE (reference sequence). The CDR3 totals 13 residues.

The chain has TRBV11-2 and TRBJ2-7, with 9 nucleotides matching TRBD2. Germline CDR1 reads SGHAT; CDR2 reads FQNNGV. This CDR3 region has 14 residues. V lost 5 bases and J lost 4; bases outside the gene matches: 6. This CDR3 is CASSALAGDYEQYF. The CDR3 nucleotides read TGTGCCAGCAGCGCGTTAGCGGGGGATTACGAGCAGTACTTC.

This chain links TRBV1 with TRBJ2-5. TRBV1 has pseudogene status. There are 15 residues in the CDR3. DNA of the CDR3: TGCACCAGCAGCCAAGAACTGGACCCCGCCAAGACCCAGTACTTC. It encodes CTSSQELDPAKTQYF.

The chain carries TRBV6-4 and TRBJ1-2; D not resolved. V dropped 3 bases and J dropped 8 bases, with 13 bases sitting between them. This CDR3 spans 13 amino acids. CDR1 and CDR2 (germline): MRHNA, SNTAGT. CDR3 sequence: CASSESGVTGYTF. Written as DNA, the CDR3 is TGTGCCAGCAGTGAGTCAGGCGTGACCGGCTACACCTTC.

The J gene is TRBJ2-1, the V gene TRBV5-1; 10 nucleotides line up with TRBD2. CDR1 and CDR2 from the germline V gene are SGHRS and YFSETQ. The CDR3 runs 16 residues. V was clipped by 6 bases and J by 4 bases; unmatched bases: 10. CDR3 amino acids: CASTGVAGGGYNEQFF. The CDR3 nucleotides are TGCGCCAGCACCGGGGTAGCGGGGGGTGGGTACAATGAGCAGTTCTTC.

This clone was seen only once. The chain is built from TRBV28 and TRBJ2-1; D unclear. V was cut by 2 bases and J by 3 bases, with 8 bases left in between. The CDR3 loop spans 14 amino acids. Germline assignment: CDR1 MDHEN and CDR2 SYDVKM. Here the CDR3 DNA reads TGTGCCAGCAGTTTAAAAGGGCACTACAATGAGCAGTTCTTC. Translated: CASSLKGHYNEQFF.

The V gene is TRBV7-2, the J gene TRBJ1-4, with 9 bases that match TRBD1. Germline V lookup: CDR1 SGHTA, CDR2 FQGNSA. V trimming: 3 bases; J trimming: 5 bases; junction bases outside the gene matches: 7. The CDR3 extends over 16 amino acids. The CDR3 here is CASSFSDRGLNEKLFF. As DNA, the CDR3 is TGTGCCAGCAGCTTTTCGGACAGGGGCCTCAATGAAAAACTGTTTTTT.

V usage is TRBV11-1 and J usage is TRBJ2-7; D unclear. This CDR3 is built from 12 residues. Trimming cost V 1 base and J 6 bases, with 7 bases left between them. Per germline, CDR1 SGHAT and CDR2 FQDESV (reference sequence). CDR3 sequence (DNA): TGTGCCAGCAGCTTAGTACAGACCGAGCAGTACTTC. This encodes CASSLVQTEQYF.

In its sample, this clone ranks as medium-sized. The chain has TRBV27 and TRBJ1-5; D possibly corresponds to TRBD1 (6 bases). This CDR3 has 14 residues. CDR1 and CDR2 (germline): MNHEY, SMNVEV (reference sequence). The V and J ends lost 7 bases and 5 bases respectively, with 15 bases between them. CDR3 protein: CASKDSEGYQPQHF. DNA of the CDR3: TGTGCCAGCAAGGACAGCGAGGGATATCAGCCCCAGCATTTT.

The CDR3 loop is CASSGLTGITNNEQFF. The CDR3 DNA reads TGTGCCAGCAGTGGACTAACCGGGATCACAAACAATGAGCAGTTCTTC. The genes are TRBV6-1 and TRBJ2-1; possibly TRBD2 for D (5 bases). The germline V gene encodes CDR1 MNHNS and CDR2 SASEGT. Trimming left V 4 bases short and J 5 bases short, with 18 bases between. This CDR3 comprises 16 residues.

CDR3 nucleotides: TGTGCCAGCGGAAGCGGGACACAAAATCAGCCCCAGCATTTT. Translating gives CASGSGTQNQPQHF. This chain links TRBV9 with TRBJ1-5; a possible D gene is TRBD1 (6 bases). Trimming shortened V by 7 bases and J by 4 bases, and 15 bases separated the two germline ends. The CDR3 is made up of 14 amino acids. Germline V gene data show CDR1 as SGDLS and CDR2 as YYNGEE.

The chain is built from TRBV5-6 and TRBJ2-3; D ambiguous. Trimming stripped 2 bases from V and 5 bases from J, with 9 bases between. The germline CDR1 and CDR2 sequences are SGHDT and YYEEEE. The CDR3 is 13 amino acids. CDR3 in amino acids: CASSFGVIDTQYF. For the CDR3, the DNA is TGTGCCAGCAGCTTCGGCGTGATAGATACGCAGTATTTT.

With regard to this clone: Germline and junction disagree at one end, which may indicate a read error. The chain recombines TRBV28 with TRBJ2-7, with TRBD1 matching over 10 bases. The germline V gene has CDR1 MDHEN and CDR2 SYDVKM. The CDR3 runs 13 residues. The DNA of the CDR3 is TGTGCCAGCAGCCCACCTGGGTGGGACAGGGGACACTTC. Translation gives CASSPPGWDRGHF.

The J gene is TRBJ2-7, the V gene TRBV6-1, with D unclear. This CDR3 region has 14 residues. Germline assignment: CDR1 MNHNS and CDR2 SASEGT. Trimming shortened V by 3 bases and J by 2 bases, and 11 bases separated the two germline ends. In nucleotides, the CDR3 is TGTGCCAGCAGTGATTTGGTGGTAGCCTACGAGCAGTACTTC. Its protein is CASSDLVVAYEQYF.

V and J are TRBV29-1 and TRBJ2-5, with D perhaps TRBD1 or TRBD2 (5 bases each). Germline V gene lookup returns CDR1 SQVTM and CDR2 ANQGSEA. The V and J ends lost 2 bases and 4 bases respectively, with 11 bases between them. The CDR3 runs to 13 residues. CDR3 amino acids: CSVERAGRETQYF. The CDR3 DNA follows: TGCAGCGTTGAAAGGGCAGGGAGAGAGACCCAGTACTTC.

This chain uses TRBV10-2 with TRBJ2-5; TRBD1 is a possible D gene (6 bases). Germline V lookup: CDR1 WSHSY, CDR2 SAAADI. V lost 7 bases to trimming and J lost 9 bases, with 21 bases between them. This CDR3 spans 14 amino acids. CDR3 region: CASNLGPDTGPQYF. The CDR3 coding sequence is TGCGCCAGCAACCTTGGACCGGACACAGGGCCCCAGTACTTC.

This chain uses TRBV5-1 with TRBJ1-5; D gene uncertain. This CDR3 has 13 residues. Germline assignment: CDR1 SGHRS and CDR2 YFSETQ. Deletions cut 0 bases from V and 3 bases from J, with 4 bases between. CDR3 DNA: TGCGCCAGCAGCTTGGGCGACAATCAGCCCCAGCATTTT. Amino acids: CASSLGDNQPQHF.

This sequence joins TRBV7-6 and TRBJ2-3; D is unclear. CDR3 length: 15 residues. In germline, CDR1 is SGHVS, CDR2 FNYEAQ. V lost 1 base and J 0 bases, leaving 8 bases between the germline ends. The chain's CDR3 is CASSLELRSTDTQYF. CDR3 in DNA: TGTGCCAGCAGCTTAGAGTTGAGAAGCACAGATACGCAGTATTTT.